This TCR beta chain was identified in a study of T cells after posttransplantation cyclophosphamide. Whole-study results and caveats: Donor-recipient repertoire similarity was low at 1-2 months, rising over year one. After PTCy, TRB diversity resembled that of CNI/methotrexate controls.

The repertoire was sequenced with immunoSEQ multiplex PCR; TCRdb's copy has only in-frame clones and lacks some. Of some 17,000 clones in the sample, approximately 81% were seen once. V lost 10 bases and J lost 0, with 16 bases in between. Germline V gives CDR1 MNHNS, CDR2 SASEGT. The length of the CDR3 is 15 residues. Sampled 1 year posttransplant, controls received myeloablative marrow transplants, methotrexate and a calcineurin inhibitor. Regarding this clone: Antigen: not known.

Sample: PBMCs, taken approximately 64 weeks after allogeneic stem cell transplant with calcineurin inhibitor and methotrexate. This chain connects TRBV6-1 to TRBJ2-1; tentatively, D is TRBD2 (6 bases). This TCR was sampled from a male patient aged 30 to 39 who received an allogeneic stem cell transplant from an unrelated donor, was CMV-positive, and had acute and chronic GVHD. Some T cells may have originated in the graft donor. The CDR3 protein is CATGGGDGSYNEQFF. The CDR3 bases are TGTGCCACCGGTGGAGGGGACGGCTCCTACAATGAGCAGTTCTTC.